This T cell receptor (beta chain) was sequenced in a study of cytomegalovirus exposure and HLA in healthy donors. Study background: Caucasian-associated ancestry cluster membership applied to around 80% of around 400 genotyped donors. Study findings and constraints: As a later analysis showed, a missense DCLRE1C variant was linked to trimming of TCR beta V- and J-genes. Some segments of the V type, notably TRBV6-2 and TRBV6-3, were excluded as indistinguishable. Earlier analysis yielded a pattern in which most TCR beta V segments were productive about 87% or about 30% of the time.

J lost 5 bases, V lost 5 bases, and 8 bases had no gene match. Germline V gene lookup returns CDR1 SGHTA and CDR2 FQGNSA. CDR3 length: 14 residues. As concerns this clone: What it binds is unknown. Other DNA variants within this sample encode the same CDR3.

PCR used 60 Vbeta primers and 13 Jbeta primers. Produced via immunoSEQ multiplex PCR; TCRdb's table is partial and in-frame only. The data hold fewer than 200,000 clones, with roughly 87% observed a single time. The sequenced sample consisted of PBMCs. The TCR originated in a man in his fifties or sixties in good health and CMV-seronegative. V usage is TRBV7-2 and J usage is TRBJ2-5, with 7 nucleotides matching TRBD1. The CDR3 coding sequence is TGTGCCAGCAGCCCGAACAGGGGTCGGGAGACCCAGTACTTC. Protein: CASSPNRGRETQYF. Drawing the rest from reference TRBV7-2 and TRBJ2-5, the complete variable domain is GAGVSQSPSNKVTEKGKDVELRCDPISGHTALYWYRQSLGQGLEFLIYFQGNSAPDKSGLPSDRFSAERTGGSVSTLTIQRTQQEDSAVYLCASSPNRGRETQYFGPGTRLLVL.